The clone carrying this T cell receptor (beta chain) was observed a few times. The antigen remains unidentified. The entry originates in a study of T cell repertoires in cytomegalovirus infection. Study-level information: CMV infection together with matching HLA type was indicated by public TCR beta signatures. Study conclusions and caveats: Cumulative public TCR beta family frequency identified CMV carriers with the relevant HLA. HLA-C-restricted, CMV-specific TCR beta clonotypes were dominant ex vivo.

MiXCR was run by TCRdb on the reads, yielding one entry per CDR3 protein. The sample has about 450,000 distinct CDR3 sequences, around 32% seen once. The CDR3 is 13 amino acids. Germline lookup yields CDR1 SGHVS and CDR2 FNYEAQ. V was cut by 2 bases and J by 7 bases, with 12 bases left in between. This chain connects TRBV7-6 to TRBJ2-7; D gene ambiguous. This clonotype originated in a human donor in good health (CMV status not recorded). Some clones in this sample may be carry-over from other donors' samples. The sequenced sample consisted of PBMCs. DNA for the CDR3: TGTGCCAGCAGCTTAAGTCCGTGGGTTGAGCAGTACTTC. It is translated as CASSLSPWVEQYF.